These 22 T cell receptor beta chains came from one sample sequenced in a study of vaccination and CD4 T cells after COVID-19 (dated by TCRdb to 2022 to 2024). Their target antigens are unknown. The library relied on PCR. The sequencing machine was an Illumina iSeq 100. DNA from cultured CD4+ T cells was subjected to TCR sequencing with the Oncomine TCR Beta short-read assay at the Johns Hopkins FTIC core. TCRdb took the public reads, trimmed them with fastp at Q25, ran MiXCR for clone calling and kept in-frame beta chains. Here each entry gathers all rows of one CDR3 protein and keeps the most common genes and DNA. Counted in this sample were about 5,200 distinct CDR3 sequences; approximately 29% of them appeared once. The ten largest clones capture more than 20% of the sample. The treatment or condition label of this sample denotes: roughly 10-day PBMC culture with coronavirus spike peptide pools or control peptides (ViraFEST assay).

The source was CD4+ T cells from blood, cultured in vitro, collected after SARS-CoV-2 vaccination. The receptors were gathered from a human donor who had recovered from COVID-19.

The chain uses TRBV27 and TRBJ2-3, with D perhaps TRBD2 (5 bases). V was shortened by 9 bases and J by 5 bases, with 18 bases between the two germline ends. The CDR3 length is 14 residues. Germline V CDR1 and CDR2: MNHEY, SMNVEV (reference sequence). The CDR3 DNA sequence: TGTGCCAGTTCACTAGTCAGGACTGAAGATACGCAGTATTTT. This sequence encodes CASSLVRTEDTQYF.

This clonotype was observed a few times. CDR3 nucleotides: TGCAGTGCTAGAGAGGGACAGGGAGGAACCTATGGCTACACCTTC. This codes for CSAREGQGGTYGYTF. J is TRBJ1-2 and V is TRBV20-1, with 9 bases lining up with TRBD1. From germline, CDR1 is DFQATT and CDR2 SNEGSKA (reference sequence). Germline trimming cut 0 bases from V and 4 bases from J; bases unmatched to any gene: 6. The CDR3 consists of 15 residues.

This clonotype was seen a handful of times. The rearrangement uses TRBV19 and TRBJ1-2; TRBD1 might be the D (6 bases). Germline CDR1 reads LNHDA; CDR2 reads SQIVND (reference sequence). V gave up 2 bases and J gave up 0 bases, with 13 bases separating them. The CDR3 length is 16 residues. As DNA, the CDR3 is TGTGCCAGTAGTATAATAACAGGGTCGTCTAACTATGGCTACACCTTC. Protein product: CASSIITGSSNYGYTF.

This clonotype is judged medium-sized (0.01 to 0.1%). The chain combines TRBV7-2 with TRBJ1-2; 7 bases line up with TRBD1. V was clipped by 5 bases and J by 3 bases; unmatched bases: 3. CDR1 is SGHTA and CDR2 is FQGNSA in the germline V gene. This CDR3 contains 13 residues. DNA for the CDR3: TGTGCCAGCAGCCCCCAGGGGGACTATGGCTACACCTTC. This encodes CASSPQGDYGYTF.

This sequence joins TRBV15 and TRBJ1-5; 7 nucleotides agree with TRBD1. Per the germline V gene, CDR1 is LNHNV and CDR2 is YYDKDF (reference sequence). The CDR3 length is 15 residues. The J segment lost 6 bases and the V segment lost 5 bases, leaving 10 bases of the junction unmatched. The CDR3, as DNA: TGTGCCACCAGCCCAACAGGGGACGGTTTTCAGCCCCAGCATTTT. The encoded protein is CATSPTGDGFQPQHF.

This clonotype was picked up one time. Here the CDR3 DNA reads TGTGCCAGTAGTTCCCGGACAGAAGTTTACGAGCAGTACTTC. This translates into CASSSRTEVYEQYF. The chain recombines TRBV19 with TRBJ2-7; possibly TRBD1 for D (6 bases). This CDR3 has 14 residues. From germline, CDR1 is LNHDA and CDR2 SQIVND (reference sequence). V was shortened by 5 bases and J by 4 bases, with 15 bases between the two germline ends.

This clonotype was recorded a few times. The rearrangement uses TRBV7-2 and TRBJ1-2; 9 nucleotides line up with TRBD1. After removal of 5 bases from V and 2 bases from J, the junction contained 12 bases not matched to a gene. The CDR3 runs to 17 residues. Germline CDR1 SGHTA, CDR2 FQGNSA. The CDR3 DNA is TGTGCCAGCAGCCAAGACCCACAGGGGGCGGTCAACTATGGCTACACCTTC. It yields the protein CASSQDPQGAVNYGYTF.

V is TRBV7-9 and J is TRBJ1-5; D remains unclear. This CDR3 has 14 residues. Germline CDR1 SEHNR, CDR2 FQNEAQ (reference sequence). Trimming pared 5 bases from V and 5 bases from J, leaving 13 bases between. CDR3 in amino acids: CASSPSGNYQPQHF. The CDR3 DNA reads TGTGCCAGCAGCCCAAGCGGCAATTATCAGCCCCAGCATTTT. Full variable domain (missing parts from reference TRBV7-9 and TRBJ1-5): DTGVSQNPRHKITKRGQNVTFRCDPISEHNRLYWYRQTLGQGPEFLTYFQNEAQLEKSRLLSDRFSAERPKGSFSTLEIQRTEQGDSAMYLCASSPSGNYQPQHFGDGTRLSIL.

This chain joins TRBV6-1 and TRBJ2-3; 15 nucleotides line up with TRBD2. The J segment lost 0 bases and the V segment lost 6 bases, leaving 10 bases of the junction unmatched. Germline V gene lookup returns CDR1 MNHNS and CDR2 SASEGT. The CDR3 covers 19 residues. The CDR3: CASSRTGLAGGGSTDTQYF. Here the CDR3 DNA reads TGTGCCAGCAGCCGAACGGGACTAGCGGGGGGAGGGAGCACAGATACGCAGTATTTT.

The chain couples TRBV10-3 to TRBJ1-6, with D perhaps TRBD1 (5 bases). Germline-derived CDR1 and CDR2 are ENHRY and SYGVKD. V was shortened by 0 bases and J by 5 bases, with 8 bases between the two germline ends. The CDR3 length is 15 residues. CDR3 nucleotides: TGTGCCATCAGTGAGTCGTCAGGGAATAATTCACCCCTCCACTTT. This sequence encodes CAISESSGNNSPLHF.

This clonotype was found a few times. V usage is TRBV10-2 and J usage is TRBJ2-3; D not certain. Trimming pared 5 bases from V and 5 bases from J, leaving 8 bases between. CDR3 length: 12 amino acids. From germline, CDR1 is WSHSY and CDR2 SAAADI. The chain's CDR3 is CASSYKEDTQYF. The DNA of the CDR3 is TGCGCCAGCAGTTACAAAGAAGATACGCAGTATTTT.

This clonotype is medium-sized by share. The CDR3 protein is CASRGVETQYF. In nucleotides, the CDR3 is TGTGCCAGCAGAGGGGTCGAGACCCAGTACTTC. This chain links TRBV28 with TRBJ2-5; D perhaps matches TRBD1 (5 bases). CDR1 is MDHEN and CDR2 is SYDVKM in the germline V gene. Trimming pared 6 bases from V and 5 bases from J, leaving 7 bases between. This CDR3 spans 11 amino acids.

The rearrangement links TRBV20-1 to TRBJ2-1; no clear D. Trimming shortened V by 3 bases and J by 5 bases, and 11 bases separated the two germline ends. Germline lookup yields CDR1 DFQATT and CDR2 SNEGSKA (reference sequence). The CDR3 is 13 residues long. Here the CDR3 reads CSASFLEDNEQFF. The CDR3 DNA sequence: TGCAGTGCTAGTTTCCTAGAGGACAATGAGCAGTTCTTC.

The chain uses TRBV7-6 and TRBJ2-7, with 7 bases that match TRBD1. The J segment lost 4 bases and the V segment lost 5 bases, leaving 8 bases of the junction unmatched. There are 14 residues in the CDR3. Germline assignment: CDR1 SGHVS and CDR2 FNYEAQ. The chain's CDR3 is CASSHDRAAYEQYF. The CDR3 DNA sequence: TGTGCCAGCAGCCACGACAGGGCCGCATACGAGCAGTACTTC.

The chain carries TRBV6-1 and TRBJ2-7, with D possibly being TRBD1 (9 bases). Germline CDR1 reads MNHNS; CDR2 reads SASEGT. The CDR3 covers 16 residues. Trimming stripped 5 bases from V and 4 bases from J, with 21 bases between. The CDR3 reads CASSRRGGQGRYEQYF. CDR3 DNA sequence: TGTGCCAGCAGTCGACGGGGGGGACAGGGCAGATACGAGCAGTACTTC.

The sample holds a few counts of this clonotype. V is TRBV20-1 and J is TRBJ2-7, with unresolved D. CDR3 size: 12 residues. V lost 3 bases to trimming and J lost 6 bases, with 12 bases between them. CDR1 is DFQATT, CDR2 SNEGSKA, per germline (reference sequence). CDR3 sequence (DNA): TGCAGTGCTAGGAAGCCTCCGGGCGAGCAGTACTTC. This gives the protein CSARKPPGEQYF.

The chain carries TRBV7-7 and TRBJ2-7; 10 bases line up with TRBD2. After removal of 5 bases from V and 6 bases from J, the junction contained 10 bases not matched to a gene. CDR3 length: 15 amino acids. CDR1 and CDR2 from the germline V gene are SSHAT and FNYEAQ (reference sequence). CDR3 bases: TGTGCCAGCAGCCCCGGGACTAGCGTTTCATCCGAGCAGTACTTC. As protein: CASSPGTSVSSEQYF.

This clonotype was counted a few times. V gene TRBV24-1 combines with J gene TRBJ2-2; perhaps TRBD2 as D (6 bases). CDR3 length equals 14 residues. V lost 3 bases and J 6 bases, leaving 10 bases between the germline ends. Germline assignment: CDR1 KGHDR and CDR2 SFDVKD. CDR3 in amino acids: CATSDQQRAGELFF. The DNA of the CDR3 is TGTGCCACCAGTGATCAACAGCGGGCCGGGGAGCTGTTTTTT.

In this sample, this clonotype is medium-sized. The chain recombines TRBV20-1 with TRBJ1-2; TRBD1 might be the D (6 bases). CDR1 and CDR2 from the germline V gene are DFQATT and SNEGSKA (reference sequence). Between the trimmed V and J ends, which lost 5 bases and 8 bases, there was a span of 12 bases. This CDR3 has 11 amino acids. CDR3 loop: CSAPFRGGYTF. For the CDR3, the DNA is TGCAGTGCTCCCTTTAGGGGGGGCTACACCTTC.

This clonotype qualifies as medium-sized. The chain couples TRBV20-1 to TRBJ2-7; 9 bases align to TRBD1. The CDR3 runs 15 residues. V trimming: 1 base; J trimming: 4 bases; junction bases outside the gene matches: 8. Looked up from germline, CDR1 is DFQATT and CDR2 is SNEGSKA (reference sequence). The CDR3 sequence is CSARVPDRGTYEQYF. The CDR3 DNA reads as TGCAGTGCTAGAGTTCCGGACAGGGGAACGTACGAGCAGTACTTC.

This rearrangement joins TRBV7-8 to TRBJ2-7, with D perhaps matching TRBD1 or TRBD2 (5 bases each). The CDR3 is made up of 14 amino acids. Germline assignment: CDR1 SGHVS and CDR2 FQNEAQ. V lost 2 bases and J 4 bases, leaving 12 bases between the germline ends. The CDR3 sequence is CASSLFPGRYEQYF. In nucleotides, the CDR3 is TGTGCCAGCAGCTTATTTCCAGGGAGATACGAGCAGTACTTC.

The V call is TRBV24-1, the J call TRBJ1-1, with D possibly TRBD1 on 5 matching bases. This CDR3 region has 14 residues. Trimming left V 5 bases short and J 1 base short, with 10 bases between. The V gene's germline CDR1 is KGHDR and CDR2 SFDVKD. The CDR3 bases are TGTGCCACCAGTGCGGGGGGGAGGAACACTGAAGCTTTCTTT. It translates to CATSAGGRNTEAFF.